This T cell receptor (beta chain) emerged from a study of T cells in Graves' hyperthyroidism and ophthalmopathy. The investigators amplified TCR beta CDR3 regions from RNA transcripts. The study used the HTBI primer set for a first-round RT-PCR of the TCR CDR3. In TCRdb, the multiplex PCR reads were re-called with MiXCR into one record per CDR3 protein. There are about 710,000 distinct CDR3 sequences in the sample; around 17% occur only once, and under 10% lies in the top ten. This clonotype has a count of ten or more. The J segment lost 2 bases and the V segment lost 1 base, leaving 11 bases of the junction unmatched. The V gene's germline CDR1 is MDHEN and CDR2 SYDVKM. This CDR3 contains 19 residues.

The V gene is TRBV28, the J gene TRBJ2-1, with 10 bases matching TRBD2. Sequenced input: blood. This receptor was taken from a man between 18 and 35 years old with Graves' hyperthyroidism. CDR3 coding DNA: TGTGCCAGCAGTTTATTCGGGTCTAGCGGGAGTGGACCCTACAATGAGCAGTTCTTC. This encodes CASSLFGSSGSGPYNEQFF.